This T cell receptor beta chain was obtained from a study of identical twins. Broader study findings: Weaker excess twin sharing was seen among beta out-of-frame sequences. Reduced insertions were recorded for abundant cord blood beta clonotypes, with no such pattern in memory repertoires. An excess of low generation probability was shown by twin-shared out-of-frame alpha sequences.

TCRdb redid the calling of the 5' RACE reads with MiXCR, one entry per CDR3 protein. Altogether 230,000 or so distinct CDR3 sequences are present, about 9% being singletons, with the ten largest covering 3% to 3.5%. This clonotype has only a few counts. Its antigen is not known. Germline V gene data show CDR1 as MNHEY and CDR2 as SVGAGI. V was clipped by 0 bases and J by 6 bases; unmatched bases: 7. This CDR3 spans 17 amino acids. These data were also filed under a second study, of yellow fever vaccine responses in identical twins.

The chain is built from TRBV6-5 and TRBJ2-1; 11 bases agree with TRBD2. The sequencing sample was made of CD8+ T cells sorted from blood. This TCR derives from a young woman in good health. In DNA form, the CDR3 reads TGTGCCAGCAGTTACTCTCCGACTAGCGGGGAGGGCAATGAGCAGTTCTTC. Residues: CASSYSPTSGEGNEQFF.